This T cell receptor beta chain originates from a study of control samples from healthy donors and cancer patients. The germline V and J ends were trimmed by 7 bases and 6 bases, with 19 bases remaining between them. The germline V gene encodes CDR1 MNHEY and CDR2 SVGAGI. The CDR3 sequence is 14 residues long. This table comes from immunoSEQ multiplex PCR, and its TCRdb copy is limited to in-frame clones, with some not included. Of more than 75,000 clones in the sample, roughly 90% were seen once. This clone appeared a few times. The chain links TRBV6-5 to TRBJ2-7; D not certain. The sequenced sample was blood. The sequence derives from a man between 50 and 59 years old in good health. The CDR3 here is CASTTETEGFEQYF. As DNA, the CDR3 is TGTGCCAGCACTACAGAGACCGAAGGTTTCGAGCAGTACTTC.